This TCR beta chain was recovered during a study of blood T cell repertoires in COVID-19. Study at large: The study drew acute and convalescent COVID-19 samples from the United States, Italy and Spain. Sample material is recorded as cDNA or gDNA derived from T cells, B-cell-depleted T cells, or PBMCs.

Using immunoSEQ multiplex PCR, the repertoire was profiled, and TCRdb retains in-frame clones only, with some absent. The table includes under 300,000 clones, 89% detected once. Allocation to cohorts depended on clinical history reported by the participants. What the recovered Cohort 3 donors had was two negative PCRs, clearance, or symptom resolution. This CDR3 is built from 14 residues. The germline gives CDR1 SNHLY, CDR2 FYNNEI. V gave up 4 bases and J gave up 8 bases; unmatched junction bases: 9. Sequencing was carried out using PBMCs or T cells enriched from blood (not recorded which). The receptor's source is a woman between 40 and 55 years old who had recovered from COVID-19. The V call is TRBV2, the J call TRBJ1-1; 8 bases are a match to TRBD1. CDR3 sequence reads: CASSGDRGSSEAFF. CDR3 DNA sequence: TGTGCCAGCAGTGGTGACAGGGGCTCGTCCGAAGCTTTCTTT.